The 17 T cell receptor beta chains listed next were all sequenced from one sample in a study of T cell changes during pregnancy in multiple sclerosis. Here immunoSEQ multiplex PCR was the method, and the copy in TCRdb shows in-frame clones only, minus some. The table lists fewer than 12,000 clones, 85% to 90% of them singletons. Sample: CD8+ T cells from peripheral blood mononuclear cells, taken in the first trimester of pregnancy. These receptors came from a female donor in good health, enrolled as a control in a pregnancy study.

The chain recombines TRBV5-4 with TRBJ1-1, with unresolved D. This CDR3 comprises 14 residues. Germline CDR1 is SGHNT and CDR2 is YYREEE (reference sequence). Trimming took off 1 base at V and 2 bases at J, with 9 bases between the two ends. CDR3 nucleotides: TGTGCCAGCAGCTTGATGGGAGTAAACACTGAAGCTTTCTTT. This translates into CASSLMGVNTEAFF.

The genes are TRBV2 and TRBJ1-1, with D tentatively TRBD1 (5 bases). V was pared by 8 bases and J by 0 bases, with 10 bases between. Germline V CDR1 and CDR2: SNHLY, FYNNEI. The CDR3 spans 13 residues. Here the CDR3 reads CASRQYMNTEAFF. The CDR3 bases are TGTGCCAGCCGACAGTACATGAACACTGAAGCTTTCTTT.

V is TRBV4-3 and J is TRBJ2-3; 12 bases map to TRBD2. CDR3 size: 19 residues. The V gene's germline CDR1 is LGHNA and CDR2 YSLEER. The ends lost 0 bases at V and 3 bases at J; junction bases unmatched: 10. Here the CDR3 reads CASSQESSGGAGGTDTQYF. Written as DNA, the CDR3 is TGCGCCAGCAGCCAAGAGTCTAGCGGGGGGGCCGGCGGGACAGATACGCAGTATTTT.

The genes are TRBV27 and TRBJ1-2; no firm D call. V was shortened by 3 bases and J by 4 bases, with 9 bases between the two germline ends. Germline CDR1 reads MNHEY; CDR2 reads SMNVEV (reference sequence). The CDR3 runs to 13 residues. CDR3 residues: CASSFSGPYGYTF. As DNA, the CDR3 is TGTGCCAGCAGTTTCTCAGGTCCCTATGGCTACACCTTC.

The rearrangement joins TRBV6-1 to TRBJ2-5, with 14 bases matching TRBD2. V shed 4 bases and J 4 bases; nucleotides not matched to a gene: 2. Looked up from germline, CDR1 is MNHNS and CDR2 is SASEGT. This CDR3 has 15 amino acids. This CDR3 is CASSGLAGGPETQYF. CDR3 nucleotide sequence: TGTGCCAGCAGTGGACTAGCGGGGGGGCCAGAGACCCAGTACTTC.

This clone was detected only once. V usage is TRBV5-4 and J usage is TRBJ1-5, with no clear D. Germline CDR1 is SGHNT and CDR2 is YYREEE (reference sequence). Trimming removed 0 bases from V and 7 bases from J, with 11 bases in between. There are 14 residues in the CDR3. The CDR3 DNA sequence: TGTGCCAGCAGCTTGGACGCTGGGGAGCAGCCCCAGCATTTT. Translated: CASSLDAGEQPQHF.

This chain connects TRBV7-3 to TRBJ2-3; 8 bases are a match to TRBD2. The V segment lost 6 bases and the J segment 3 bases; nucleotides outside the gene matches: 11. The CDR3 loop spans 16 amino acids. Germline V gene lookup returns CDR1 SGHTA and CDR2 FQGTGA. This CDR3 reads CASSLGRGGGTDTQYF. The CDR3 DNA reads as TGTGCCAGCAGTCTCGGTCGGGGCGGGGGGACAGATACGCAGTATTTT.

The rearrangement joins TRBV15 to TRBJ1-5; D is uncertain. Trimming pared 5 bases from V and 3 bases from J, leaving 14 bases between. CDR1 and CDR2 (germline): LNHNV, YYDKDF (reference sequence). This CDR3 is built from 15 residues. CDR3 nucleotides: TGTGCCACCAGCCTAGCCAGGACGAACAATCAGCCCCAGCATTTT. Its translation: CATSLARTNNQPQHF.

J is TRBJ2-1 and V is TRBV7-3; 12 positions match TRBD2. Germline assignment: CDR1 SGHTA and CDR2 FQGTGA. J gave up 3 bases and V 1 base, and 4 bases lay outside the gene matches. CDR3 length equals 17 residues. CDR3 DNA: TGTGCCAGCAGCTTAATCCCGACTAGCGGGGGCTACAATGAGCAGTTCTTC. Protein sequence: CASSLIPTSGGYNEQFF.

The CDR3 protein is CASSPSGENYGYTF. DNA for the CDR3: TGTGCCAGCAGCCCAAGCGGGGAGAACTATGGCTACACCTTC. The rearrangement joins TRBV5-4 to TRBJ1-2; D unclear. This CDR3 region has 14 residues. The V gene's germline CDR1 is SGHNT and CDR2 YYREEE (reference sequence). V lost 4 bases to trimming and J lost 2 bases, with 12 bases between them.

This rearrangement joins TRBV5-1 to TRBJ2-2, with 8 bases that match TRBD1. Trimming took 5 bases from V and 4 from J; bases not matched to a gene: 7. This CDR3 comprises 15 residues. Germline-derived CDR1 and CDR2 are SGHRS and YFSETQ. The CDR3 DNA reads as TGCGCCAGCAGGGTGGACAGGGAAATCACCGGGGAGCTGTTTTTT. Translated, it gives CASRVDREITGELFF.

J is TRBJ1-1 and V is TRBV7-9; no reliable D call. This CDR3 has 14 residues. The V gene lost 3 bases and the J gene lost 3 bases, with 11 bases spanning the gap. Germline CDR1 is SEHNR and CDR2 is FQNEAQ (reference sequence). CDR3 bases: TGTGCCAGCAGCTTGGCGGCCCCGTACACTGAAGCTTTCTTT. This codes for CASSLAAPYTEAFF.

The CDR3 DNA reads as TGTGCCAGCAGCTTGGGGACAGATGGCTACACCTTC. Translation gives CASSLGTDGYTF. The chain carries TRBV5-4 and TRBJ1-2, with D possibly matching TRBD1 (6 bases). The CDR3 extends over 12 amino acids. Germline V gives CDR1 SGHNT, CDR2 YYREEE (reference sequence). Trimming removed 0 bases at V and 6 bases at J, with 6 bases between.

The genes are TRBV7-6 and TRBJ1-2; D is unresolved. V lost 5 bases, J lost 0 bases, and 13 bases lay in between. This CDR3 has 15 amino acids. Germline V CDR1 and CDR2: SGHVS, FNYEAQ. CDR3 loop: CASSPEYGPNYGYTF. The CDR3 nucleotides are TGTGCCAGCAGCCCGGAGTACGGCCCTAACTATGGCTACACCTTC.

The chain links TRBV9 to TRBJ2-7; 7 bases fit TRBD2. The junction had 6 bases not matched to a gene; V was cut back by 4 bases and J by 5 bases. The CDR3 extends over 13 amino acids. Germline CDR1 and CDR2: SGDLS and YYNGEE. The CDR3 coding sequence is TGTGCCAGCAGCTCCCGGGGGGTGGACGAGCAGTACTTC. This gives the protein CASSSRGVDEQYF. Combining the CDR3 with reference TRBV9 and TRBJ2-7 gives the whole variable domain DSGVTQTPKHLITATGQRVTLRCSPRSGDLSVYWYQQSLDQGLQFLIQYYNGEERAKGNILERFSAQQFPDLHSELNLSSLELGDSALYFCASSSRGVDEQYFGPGTRLTVT.

The chain combines TRBV9 with TRBJ2-7; D possibly corresponds to TRBD1 (5 bases). The CDR3 length is 14 residues. The V and J ends lost 0 bases and 2 bases respectively, with 9 bases between them. Germline-derived CDR1 and CDR2 are SGDLS and YYNGEE. CDR3 DNA: TGTGCCAGCAGCGTAGCAACAGGCCCCTACGAGCAGTACTTC. This translates into CASSVATGPYEQYF.

The chain recombines TRBV7-2 with TRBJ2-7, with 7 bases fitting TRBD2. CDR1 is SGHTA, CDR2 FQGNSA, per germline. The J segment lost 0 bases and the V segment lost 5 bases, leaving 16 bases of the junction unmatched. The CDR3 is made up of 18 amino acids. The CDR3 spells CASSPAPSSGESSYEQYF. The CDR3 DNA sequence: TGTGCCAGCAGCCCCGCCCCCTCGAGCGGGGAGAGCTCCTACGAGCAGTACTTC.